This T cell receptor (beta chain) was sequenced for a study of T cells in Graves' hyperthyroidism and ophthalmopathy. This clonotype appeared a few times. This CDR3 region has 17 residues. V lost 0 bases, J lost 6 bases, and 11 bases stayed unmatched. Germline assignment: CDR1 SQVTM and CDR2 ANQGSEA. Regions amplified from RNA transcripts were the TCR beta CDR3 regions. The TCR CDR3 first-round RT-PCR relied on the HTBI primer set. TCRdb independently ran MiXCR on the multiplex PCR reads; one entry per CDR3 protein. The data hold fewer than 450,000 distinct CDR3 sequences, with about a sixth observed a single time.

Sequenced material: blood. The receptor was isolated from a woman aged 30 to 39 with Graves' hyperthyroidism that later progressed to Graves' ophthalmopathy. This chain links TRBV29-1 with TRBJ2-2, with 9 bases aligning to TRBD2. DNA for the CDR3: TGCAGCGTTGAAGACCCCGGACTAGCGAGGGTTCCCGGGGAGCTGTTTTTT. The encoded protein is CSVEDPGLARVPGELFF.